The 23 T cell receptor beta chains presented below share a single source sample, sequenced in a study of OX40 agonist ivuxolimab in advanced cancers. Libraries came from the immunoSEQ multiplex PCR assay. TCRdb took over this immuneACCESS table, retaining in-frame rearrangements with V and J assigned. Such tables are incomplete; in checked studies, under half of the missing clones stem from an unresolved V gene, and the remainder is unexplained. For this sample the table gives more than 75,000 clones, of which about 88% were detected only once. Roughly 0.9% of the sample is held by the ten biggest clonotypes. The sequenced sample was CD4+ or CD8+ T cells sorted from blood, obtained in a trial of the OX40 agonist ivuxolimab. Receptors originate from an adult with an advanced solid tumor such as melanoma, head and neck, liver or kidney cancer.

This chain uses TRBV12-5 with TRBJ2-3; 10 nucleotides agree with TRBD2. Trimming removed 6 bases from V and 8 bases from J; junction bases left unmatched: 14. The germline gives CDR1 LGHNT, CDR2 FRNRAP. This CDR3 spans 16 amino acids. The DNA for the CDR3 is TGTGCTAGTGGACAATTAGCGGGAGGACTACTAGGTACGCAGTATTTT. It is translated as CASGQLAGGLLGTQYF.

The chain combines TRBV7-2 with TRBJ2-1; no definite D call. Looked up from germline, CDR1 is SGHTA and CDR2 is FQGNSA. Trimming removed 1 base from V and 13 bases from J, with 17 bases in between. This CDR3 is 14 amino acids long. CDR3 nucleotides: TGTGCCAGCAGCTTAGAGCTGGGCTCCCCCTTTCAGTTCTTC. Its translation: CASSLELGSPFQFF.

This clone was observed a few times. The chain combines TRBV11-2 with TRBJ1-4; tentative D call: TRBD1 (5 bases). Germline V gene sequence: CDR1 SGHAT, CDR2 FQNNGV. The CDR3 spans 15 residues. Between the trimmed V and J ends, which lost 5 bases and 7 bases, there was a span of 17 bases. CDR3 DNA: TGTGCCAGCAGCCCGCCGTGGGGGGAGGGTGAAAAACTGTTTTTT. Protein sequence: CASSPPWGEGEKLFF.

This clone is a singleton in its sample. V is TRBV5-6 and J is TRBJ2-7, with D perhaps TRBD1 or TRBD2 (5 bases each). The CDR3 totals 16 residues. Trimming cost V 0 bases and J 7 bases, with 20 bases left between them. The germline V gene has CDR1 SGHDT and CDR2 YYEEEE. CDR3 region: CASSLDPGTVPREQYF. CDR3 bases: TGTGCCAGCAGCTTGGACCCCGGGACGGTTCCAAGGGAGCAGTACTTC.

The chain joins TRBV7-2 to TRBJ1-4; no clear D gene. The V and J ends lost 1 base and 5 bases respectively, with 5 bases between them. This CDR3 region has 13 residues. In germline, CDR1 is SGHTA, CDR2 FQGNSA. Here the CDR3 DNA reads TGTGCCAGCAGCTTAGTGTTAAATGAAAAACTGTTTTTT. Translated, it gives CASSLVLNEKLFF. Based on the CDR3 plus reference TRBV7-2 and TRBJ1-4, the full variable domain is GAGVSQSPSNKVTEKGKDVELRCDPISGHTALYWYRQSLGQGLEFLIYFQGNSAPDKSGLPSDRFSAERTGGSVSTLTIQRTQQEDSAVYLCASSLVLNEKLFFGSGTQLSVL.

The genes are TRBV11-1 and TRBJ2-6; 7 positions agree with TRBD1. Germline V gene lookup returns CDR1 SGHAT and CDR2 FQDESV (reference sequence). Germline trimming cut 1 base from V and 3 bases from J; bases unmatched to any gene: 3. The CDR3 length is 16 residues. The CDR3 protein is CASSLGTGVGANVLTF. CDR3 nucleotide sequence: TGTGCCAGCAGCTTAGGTACAGGGGTTGGGGCCAACGTCCTGACTTTC.

This CDR3 reads CASSRDEGELFF. The CDR3 bases are TGTGCCAGCAGCCGGGACGAGGGGGAGCTGTTTTTT. The chain carries TRBV7-2 and TRBJ2-2; D may match TRBD1 or TRBD2 (5 bases each). The CDR3 has 12 residues. CDR1 and CDR2 from the germline V gene are SGHTA and FQGNSA. V was cut by 5 bases and J by 8 bases, with 9 bases left in between.

The V gene is TRBV2, the J gene TRBJ1-1, with no clear D. CDR1 is SNHLY, CDR2 FYNNEI, per germline. This CDR3 is 12 amino acids long. With 4 bases removed from V and 8 bases from J, the gap between germline ends came to 11 bases. The chain's CDR3 is CASSGGGSEAFF. The CDR3 coding sequence is TGTGCCAGCAGTGGCGGAGGTTCGGAAGCTTTCTTT.

The chain couples TRBV6-1 to TRBJ2-7; possible D gene TRBD1, 6 bases. CDR3 length: 11 amino acids. Germline-derived CDR1 and CDR2 are MNHNS and SASEGT. The V end was cut by 2 bases, the J end by 13 bases, with 12 bases between. CDR3 in DNA: TGTGCCAGCAGTGAAAATGGGGGCAGCTACTTC. This gives the protein CASSENGGSYF.

This CDR3 is CATGYKAYEQYF. In DNA, the CDR3 is TGTGCCACCGGGTACAAAGCCTACGAGCAGTACTTC. The chain has TRBV15 and TRBJ2-7; D remains unclear. CDR3 length: 12 residues. Germline V gives CDR1 LNHNV, CDR2 YYDKDF (reference sequence). V lost 8 bases, J lost 2 bases, and 10 bases lay in between. Drawing the rest from reference TRBV15 and TRBJ2-7, the complete variable domain is DAMVIQNPRYQVTQFGKPVTLSCSQTLNHNVMYWYQQKSSQAPKLLFHYYDKDFNNEADTPDNFQSRRPNTSFCFLDIRSPGLGDTAMYLCATGYKAYEQYFGPGTRLTVT.

The chain combines TRBV27 with TRBJ2-5, with a tentative D call TRBD1 (5 bases). There are 16 residues in the CDR3. Germline V gives CDR1 MNHEY, CDR2 SMNVEV (reference sequence). Deletions cut 3 bases from V and 1 base from J, with 15 bases between. For the CDR3, the DNA is TGTGCCAGCAGTTTTAATGGCAGGGAAATCCAAGAGACCCAGTACTTC. Amino acid sequence: CASSFNGREIQETQYF.

This clone was observed a few times. V is TRBV7-9 and J is TRBJ2-7; 11 nucleotides line up with TRBD2. V gave up 5 bases and J gave up 5 bases; unmatched junction bases: 5. This CDR3 contains 14 residues. CDR1 is SEHNR and CDR2 is FQNEAQ in the germline V gene (reference sequence). This chain's CDR3 is CASSLTSGVDEQYF. The CDR3 DNA reads TGTGCCAGCAGCCTGACTAGCGGGGTCGACGAGCAGTACTTC.

The chain combines TRBV28 with TRBJ2-1, with D possibly being TRBD2 (5 bases). CDR1 and CDR2 from the germline V gene are MDHEN and SYDVKM. This CDR3 has 15 residues. With 2 bases removed from V and 3 bases from J, the gap between germline ends came to 11 bases. DNA of the CDR3: TGTGCCAGCAGTTTACTGGCTAGCCGCTACAATGAGCAGTTCTTC. Translated, it gives CASSLLASRYNEQFF.

This chain connects TRBV6-6 to TRBJ2-2, with no clear D. The V gene lost 3 bases and the J gene lost 5 bases, with 4 bases spanning the gap. Germline assignment: CDR1 MNHNY and CDR2 SVGAGI (reference sequence). This CDR3 is 12 amino acids long. The CDR3 DNA is TGTGCCAGCAGTTATCAAACCGGGGAGCTGTTTTTT. Residues: CASSYQTGELFF.

CDR3 sequence reads: CASRGEGTQYF. CDR3 bases: TGTGCCAGCAGGGGGGAGGGTACGCAGTATTTT. The chain has TRBV7-9 and TRBJ2-3, with 7 bases lining up with TRBD2. Germline CDR1 SEHNR, CDR2 FQNEAQ (reference sequence). V shed 6 bases and J 8 bases; nucleotides not matched to a gene: 2. The CDR3 is 11 amino acids. Variable domain in full (rest from reference TRBV7-9 and TRBJ2-3): DTGVSQNPRHKITKRGQNVTFRCDPISEHNRLYWYRQTLGQGPEFLTYFQNEAQLEKSRLLSDRFSAERPKGSFSTLEIQRTEQGDSAMYLCASRGEGTQYFGPGTRLTVL.

The chain uses TRBV11-2 and TRBJ1-5; unclear D gene. Germline CDR1 reads SGHAT; CDR2 reads FQNNGV. The V end lost 0 bases, the J end lost 6 bases, and 0 bases lay between the germline ends. The CDR3 is made up of 11 amino acids. CDR3 residues: CASSLDQPQHF. For the CDR3, the DNA is TGTGCCAGCAGCTTAGATCAGCCCCAGCATTTT. Full variable domain (remainder filled in from reference TRBV11-2 and TRBJ1-5): EAGVAQSPRYKIIEKRQSVAFWCNPISGHATLYWYQQILGQGPKLLIQFQNNGVVDDSQLPKDRFSAERLKGVDSTLKIQPAKLEDSAVYLCASSLDQPQHFGDGTRLSIL.

The V and J genes are TRBV4-1 and TRBJ2-1; 7 positions match TRBD1. After removal of 1 base from V and 2 bases from J, the junction contained 11 bases not matched to a gene. From germline, CDR1 is MGHRA and CDR2 YSYEKL. CDR3 length: 18 residues. CDR3 DNA sequence: TGCGCCAGCAGCCAAGTTGTCCCCCGACAGGGTCCCTACAATGAGCAGTTCTTC. It encodes CASSQVVPRQGPYNEQFF.

The chain has TRBV4-3 and TRBJ1-1; the D is unclear. This CDR3 contains 13 residues. CDR1 is LGHNA and CDR2 is YSLEER in the germline V gene. V lost 6 bases, J lost 11 bases, and 19 bases lay in between. Here the CDR3 reads CASSPGPVTWAFF. CDR3 bases: TGCGCCAGCAGTCCTGGACCGGTCACCTGGGCTTTCTTT.

The rearrangement links TRBV5-1 to TRBJ1-1; 9 bases map to TRBD1. Germline V gives CDR1 SGHRS, CDR2 YFSETQ. The ends lost 4 bases at V and 11 bases at J; junction bases unmatched: 12. The CDR3 has 14 residues. CDR3 DNA sequence: TGCGCCAGCAGCATTGAGGCAGGACAGGGGCCGGCTTTCTTT. This encodes CASSIEAGQGPAFF.

V is TRBV19 and J is TRBJ2-5; 14 bases align to TRBD2. The germline gives CDR1 LNHDA, CDR2 SQIVND (reference sequence). Losses at the gene ends were 10 bases for V and 0 bases for J; bases not matched to a gene: 10. CDR3 size: 17 residues. The CDR3 loop is CATQTSGGGSYQETQYF. In DNA, the CDR3 is TGTGCCACCCAGACTAGCGGGGGGGGGTCTTACCAAGAGACCCAGTACTTC.

The chain carries TRBV6-1 and TRBJ1-2; 8 bases agree with TRBD1. The germline gives CDR1 MNHNS, CDR2 SASEGT. The CDR3 extends over 15 amino acids. V dropped 6 bases and J dropped 4; count of bases not matched to a gene: 10. In DNA, the CDR3 is TGTGCCAGCAGAGATAGCAGGGGGCTCGGCTATGGCTACACCTTC. Translating gives CASRDSRGLGYGYTF.

V and J are TRBV7-2 and TRBJ2-3, with TRBD1 matching 7 bases. The length of the CDR3 is 14 residues. Looked up from germline, CDR1 is SGHTA and CDR2 is FQGNSA. After removal of 2 bases from V and 4 bases from J, the junction contained 3 bases not matched to a gene. In nucleotides, the CDR3 is TGTGCCAGCAGCTTACGACAGGGCCCAGATACGCAGTATTTT. It yields the protein CASSLRQGPDTQYF.

The genes are TRBV7-6 and TRBJ2-7, with no clear D. Per the germline V gene, CDR1 is SGHVS and CDR2 is FNYEAQ. V shed 1 base and J shed 4 bases, with 11 bases lying between them. The CDR3 runs 14 residues. DNA for the CDR3: TGTGCCAGCAGCTTAGGAGGCCAATCTTACGAGCAGTACTTC. This sequence encodes CASSLGGQSYEQYF. Filled out from reference TRBV7-6 and TRBJ2-7, the complete variable domain reads GAGVSQSPRYKVTKRGQDVALRCDPISGHVSLYWYRQALGQGPEFLTYFNYEAQQDKSGLPNDRFSAERPEGSISTLTIQRTEQRDSAMYRCASSLGGQSYEQYFGPGTRLTVT.